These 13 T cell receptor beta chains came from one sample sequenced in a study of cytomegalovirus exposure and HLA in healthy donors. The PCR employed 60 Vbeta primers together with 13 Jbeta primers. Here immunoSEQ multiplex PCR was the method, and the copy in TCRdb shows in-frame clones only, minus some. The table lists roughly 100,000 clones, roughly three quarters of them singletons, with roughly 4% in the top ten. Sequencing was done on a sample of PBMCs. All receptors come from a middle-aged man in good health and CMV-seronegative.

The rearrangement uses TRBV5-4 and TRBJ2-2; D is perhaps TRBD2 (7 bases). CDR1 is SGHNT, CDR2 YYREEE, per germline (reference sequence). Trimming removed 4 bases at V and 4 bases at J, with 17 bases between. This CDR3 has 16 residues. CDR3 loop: CASSLGGGSATGELFF. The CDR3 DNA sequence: TGTGCCAGCAGCCTAGGGGGAGGGTCGGCCACCGGGGAGCTGTTTTTT.

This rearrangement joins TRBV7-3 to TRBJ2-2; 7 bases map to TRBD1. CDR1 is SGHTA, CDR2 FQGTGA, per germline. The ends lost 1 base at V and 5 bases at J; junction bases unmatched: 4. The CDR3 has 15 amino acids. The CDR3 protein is CASSLKGTATGELFF. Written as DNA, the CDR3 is TGTGCCAGCAGCTTAAAGGGGACAGCTACCGGGGAGCTGTTTTTT.

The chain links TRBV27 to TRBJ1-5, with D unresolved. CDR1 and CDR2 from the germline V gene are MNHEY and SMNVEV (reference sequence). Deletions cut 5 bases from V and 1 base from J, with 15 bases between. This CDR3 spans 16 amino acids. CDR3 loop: CASSPRREWSNQPQHF. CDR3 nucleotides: TGTGCCAGCAGTCCCAGGAGGGAGTGGAGCAATCAGCCCCAGCATTTT.

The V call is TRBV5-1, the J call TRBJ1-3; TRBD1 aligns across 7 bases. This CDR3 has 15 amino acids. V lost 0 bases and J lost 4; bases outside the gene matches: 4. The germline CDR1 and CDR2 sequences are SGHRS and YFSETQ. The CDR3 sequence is CASSLDGGQGNTIYF. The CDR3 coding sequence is TGCGCCAGCAGCTTGGACGGGGGACAGGGAAACACCATATATTTT.

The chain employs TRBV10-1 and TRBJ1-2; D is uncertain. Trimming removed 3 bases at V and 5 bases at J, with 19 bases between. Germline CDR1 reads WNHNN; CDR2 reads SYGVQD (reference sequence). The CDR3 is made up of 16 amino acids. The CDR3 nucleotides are TGCGCCAGCAGTGAAACTCGAAGCGCGGGAATTTATGGCTACACCTTC. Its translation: CASSETRSAGIYGYTF.

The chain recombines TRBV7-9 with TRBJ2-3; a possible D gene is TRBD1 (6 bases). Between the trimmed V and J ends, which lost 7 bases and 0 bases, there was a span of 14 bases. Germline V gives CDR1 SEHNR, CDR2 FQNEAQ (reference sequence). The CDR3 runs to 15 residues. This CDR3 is CASTRTVGSTDTQYF. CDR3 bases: TGTGCCAGCACTCGGACAGTTGGTAGCACAGATACGCAGTATTTT.

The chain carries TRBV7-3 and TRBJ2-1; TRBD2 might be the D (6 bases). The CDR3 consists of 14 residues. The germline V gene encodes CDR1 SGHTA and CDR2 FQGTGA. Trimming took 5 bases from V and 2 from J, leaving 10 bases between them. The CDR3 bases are TGTGCCAGCAGCCCGGGGGATCCCTACAATGAGCAGTTCTTC. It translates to CASSPGDPYNEQFF. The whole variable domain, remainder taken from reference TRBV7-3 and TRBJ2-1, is GAGVSQTPSNKVTEKGKYVELRCDPISGHTALYWYRQSLGQGPEFLIYFQGTGAADDSGLPNDRFFAVRPEGSVSTLKIQRTERGDSAVYLCASSPGDPYNEQFFGPGTRLTVL.

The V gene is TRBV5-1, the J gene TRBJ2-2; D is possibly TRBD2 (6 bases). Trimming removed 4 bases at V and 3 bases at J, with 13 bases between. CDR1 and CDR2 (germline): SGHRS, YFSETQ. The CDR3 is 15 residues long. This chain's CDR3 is CASSLQGGDTGELFF. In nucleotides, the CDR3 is TGCGCCAGCAGCCTTCAAGGCGGGGACACCGGGGAGCTGTTTTTT.

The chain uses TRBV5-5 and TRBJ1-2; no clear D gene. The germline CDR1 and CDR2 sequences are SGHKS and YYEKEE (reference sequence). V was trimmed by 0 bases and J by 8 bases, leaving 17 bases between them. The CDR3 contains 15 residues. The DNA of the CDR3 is TGTGCCAGCAGCTTGGAGTCGGGTACGATTCGGGGCTACACCTTC. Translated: CASSLESGTIRGYTF.

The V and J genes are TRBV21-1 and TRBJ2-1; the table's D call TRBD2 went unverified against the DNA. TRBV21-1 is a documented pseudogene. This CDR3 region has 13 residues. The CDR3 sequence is CASSKGLAREQFF. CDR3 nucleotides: TGTGCCAGCAGCAAAGGGCTAGCACGGGAGCAGTTCTTC.

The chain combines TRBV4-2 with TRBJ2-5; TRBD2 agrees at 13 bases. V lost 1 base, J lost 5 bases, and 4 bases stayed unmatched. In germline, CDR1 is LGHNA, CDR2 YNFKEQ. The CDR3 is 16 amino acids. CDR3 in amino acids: CASSQGGLAGVETQYF. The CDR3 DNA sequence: TGTGCCAGCAGCCAAGGAGGACTAGCGGGGGTGGAGACCCAGTACTTC.

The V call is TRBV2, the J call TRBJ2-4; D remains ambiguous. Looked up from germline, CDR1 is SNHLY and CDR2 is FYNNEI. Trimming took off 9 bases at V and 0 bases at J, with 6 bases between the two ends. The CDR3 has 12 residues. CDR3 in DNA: TGTGCCAGTGACTTAGCCAAAAACATTCAGTACTTC. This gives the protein CASDLAKNIQYF.

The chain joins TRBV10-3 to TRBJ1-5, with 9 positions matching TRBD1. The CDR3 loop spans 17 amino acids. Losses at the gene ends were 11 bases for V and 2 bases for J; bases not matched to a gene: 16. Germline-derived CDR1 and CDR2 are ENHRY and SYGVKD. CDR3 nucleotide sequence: TGTGCCTCTGAACCCGGGACAGGGACAGGCGGCAATCAGCCCCAGCATTTT. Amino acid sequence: CASEPGTGTGGNQPQHF.